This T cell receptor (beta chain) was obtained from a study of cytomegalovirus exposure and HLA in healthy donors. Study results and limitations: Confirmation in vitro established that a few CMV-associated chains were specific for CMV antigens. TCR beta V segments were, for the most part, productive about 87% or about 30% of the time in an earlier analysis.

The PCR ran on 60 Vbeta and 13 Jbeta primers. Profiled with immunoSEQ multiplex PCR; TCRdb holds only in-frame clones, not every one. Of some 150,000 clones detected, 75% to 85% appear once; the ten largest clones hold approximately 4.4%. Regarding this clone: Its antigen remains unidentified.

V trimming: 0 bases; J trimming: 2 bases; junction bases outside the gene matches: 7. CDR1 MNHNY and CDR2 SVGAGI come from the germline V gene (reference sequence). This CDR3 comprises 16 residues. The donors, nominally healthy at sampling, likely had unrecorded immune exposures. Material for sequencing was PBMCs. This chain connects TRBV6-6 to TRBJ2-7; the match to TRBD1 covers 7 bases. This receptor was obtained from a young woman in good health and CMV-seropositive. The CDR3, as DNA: TGTGCCAGCAGTTACTCACGGACAGGTAGCACCTACGAGCAGTACTTC. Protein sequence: CASSYSRTGSTYEQYF.